This T cell receptor (beta chain) was identified during a study of T cell repertoires in cytomegalovirus infection. The CDR3 is made up of 14 amino acids. CDR1 is SEHNR, CDR2 FQNEAQ, per germline (reference sequence). V shed 4 bases and J 2 bases; nucleotides not matched to a gene: 5. TCRdb reprocessed the reads via MiXCR and lists one record per CDR3 protein. The sample consists of 150,000 to 200,000 distinct CDR3 sequences, approximately 19% of them appearing once. As concerns this clonotype: Antigen unknown.

Broader study findings: Ex vivo responses were dominated by HLA-C-restricted CMV-specific TCR beta clonotypes.

This TCR was sampled from a human donor in good health (CMV status not recorded). Some clones in this sample may be carry-over from other donors' samples. The source material was PBMCs. The chain joins TRBV7-9 to TRBJ2-7; 7 positions match TRBD2. The DNA for the CDR3 is TGTGCCAGCAGCTCGACCGGGACTACCTACGAGCAGTACTTC. Protein: CASSSTGTTYEQYF.